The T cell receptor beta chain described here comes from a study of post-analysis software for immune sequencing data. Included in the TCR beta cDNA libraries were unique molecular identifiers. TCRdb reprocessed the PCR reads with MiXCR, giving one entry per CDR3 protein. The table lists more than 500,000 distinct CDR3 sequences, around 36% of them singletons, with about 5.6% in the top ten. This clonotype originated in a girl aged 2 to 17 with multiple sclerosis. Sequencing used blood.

The CDR3 protein is CSVGTREDNEQFF. Here the CDR3 DNA reads TGCAGTGTAGGGACTAGAGAAGACAATGAGCAGTTCTTC. This chain connects TRBV20-1 to TRBJ2-1; 8 bases line up with TRBD2. The V and J ends lost 7 bases and 5 bases, in that order; junction bases with no gene match: 7. The CDR3 loop spans 13 amino acids. Per the germline V gene, CDR1 is DFQATT and CDR2 is SNEGSKA (reference sequence).